This record looks at one TCR beta chain sequence and its context. The antigen remains unidentified. The data stem from a study of beta chain features in type 1 diabetes. Findings and limits, study-wide: Cells that show high TCR expression could be over-represented by cDNA sequencing.

The isolated RNA, all of it, was reverse transcribed, so expressed TCRB transcripts were what got sequenced. The protocol was immunoSEQ multiplex PCR, while the TCRdb copy is restricted to in-frame clones and leaves out a portion. Of 130,000 to 150,000 clones listed, about 44% are singletons. CDR1 is KGHSH, CDR2 LQKENI, per germline. This CDR3 has 15 amino acids. V lost 3 bases and J 2 bases, leaving 13 bases between the germline ends. Sequenced sample: Tregs from blood. The chain joins TRBV18 to TRBJ1-1, with D hard to call. The origin of this receptor is a man younger than 35 in good health. The CDR3 here is CASSPIGDPNTEAFF. CDR3 sequence (DNA): TGTGCCAGCTCACCTATAGGAGACCCTAACACTGAAGCTTTCTTT.